This TCR beta chain was sequenced for a study of OX40 agonist ivuxolimab in advanced cancers. In the case of this clone: Its specificity is unknown.

The CDR3 is 12 residues long. Per the germline V gene, CDR1 is SQVTM and CDR2 is ANQGSEA. Trimming stripped 1 base from V and 4 bases from J, with 8 bases between. Patients had blood sampled at baseline and again on cycle 4 day 1 and cycle 7 day 1. Profiled with immunoSEQ multiplex PCR; TCRdb holds only in-frame clones, not every one. The table records 33,000 or so clones, around 87% of them present only once. Study results and limitations: Some nonresponders additionally presented with little normalized T-cell clonal expansion. Averaged across samples, CD8+ T cells carried more expanded clones than CD4+ did. At 0.1 to 3.0 mg/kg, CD4+ and CD8+ blood T cells expanded clonally by week 6.

The TCR sequence derives from an adult with an advanced solid tumor such as melanoma, head and neck, liver or kidney cancer. Specimen: CD4+ or CD8+ T cells sorted from blood, collected in a trial of the OX40 agonist ivuxolimab. The V call is TRBV29-1, the J call TRBJ2-7; D not resolved. The CDR3 coding sequence is TGCAGCGTTGAAGGACACCTGTACGAGCAGTACTTC. Translating it yields CSVEGHLYEQYF.